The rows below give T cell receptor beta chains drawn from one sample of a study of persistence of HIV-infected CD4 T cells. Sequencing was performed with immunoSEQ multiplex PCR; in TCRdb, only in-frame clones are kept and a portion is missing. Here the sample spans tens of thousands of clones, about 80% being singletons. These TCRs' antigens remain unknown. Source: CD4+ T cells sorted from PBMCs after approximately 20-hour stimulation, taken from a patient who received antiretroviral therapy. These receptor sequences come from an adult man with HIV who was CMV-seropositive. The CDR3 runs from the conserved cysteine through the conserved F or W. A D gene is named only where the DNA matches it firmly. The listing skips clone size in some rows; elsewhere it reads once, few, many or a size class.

CDR3 DNA: TGTGCCATAAGAGGCGGAGCGAACACCGGGGAGCTGTTTTTT
CDR3 protein: CAIRGGANTGELFF
D gene: -
V gene: TRBV10-3
J gene: TRBJ2-2
clone size: -
CDR3 length: 14

CDR3 DNA: TGTGCCACGACCAGGGTTTTGAACACCGGGGAGCTGTTTTTT
CDR3 protein: CATTRVLNTGELFF
D gene: -
V gene: TRBV19
J gene: TRBJ2-2
clone size: -
CDR3 length: 14

CDR3 DNA: TGTGCCAGCAGCTTTCGGGGCACCGGGGAGCTGTTTTTT
CDR3 protein: CASSFRGTGELFF
D gene: -
V gene: TRBV5-5
J gene: TRBJ2-2
clone size: -
CDR3 length: 13

CDR3 DNA: TGTGCCAGTAGGGGCCGCGACAGGCTCGAGCAGTACTTC
CDR3 protein: CASRGRDRLEQYF
D gene: -
V gene: TRBV19
J gene: TRBJ2-7
clone size: -
CDR3 length: 13

CDR3 DNA: TGTGCCAGCAGTTACCGGGGGATTCGGGCTGAAGCTTTCTTT
CDR3 protein: CASSYRGIRAEAFF
D gene: -
V gene: TRBV6-5
J gene: TRBJ1-1
clone size: -
CDR3 length: 14

CDR3 DNA: TGTGCCACCGCGGACAGGGGAGGAGTAGGCGCCACTGAAGCTTTCTTT
CDR3 protein: CATADRGGVGATEAFF
D gene: TRBD1
V gene: TRBV7-9
J gene: TRBJ1-1
clone size: -
CDR3 length: 16

CDR3 DNA: TGCGCCAGCAGTGAGTCCCCCGGACATACGCAGTATTTT
CDR3 protein: CASSESPGHTQYF
D gene: -
V gene: TRBV10-2
J gene: TRBJ2-3
clone size: -
CDR3 length: 13

CDR3 DNA: TGTGCCAGCAGCCGCGGGACAGGGGAAATAGCTAATGAAAAACTGTTTTTT
CDR3 protein: CASSRGTGEIANEKLFF
D gene: TRBD1
V gene: TRBV7-2
J gene: TRBJ1-4
clone size: -
CDR3 length: 17

CDR3 DNA: TGCGCCAGCAGCCAAGATCTCTGGGAAGAAGCTTTCTTT
CDR3 protein: CASSQDLWEEAFF
D gene: -
V gene: TRBV4-3
J gene: TRBJ1-1
clone size: -
CDR3 length: 13

CDR3 DNA: TGTGCCAGTAGTATAGGAGAAACCTTCTCTGGAAACACCATATATTTT
CDR3 protein: CASSIGETFSGNTIYF
D gene: -
V gene: TRBV19
J gene: TRBJ1-3
clone size: few
CDR3 length: 16

CDR3 DNA: TGTGCCTGGAGACGAACCGGCACTGAAGCTTTCTTT
CDR3 protein: CAWRRTGTEAFF
D gene: -
V gene: TRBV30
J gene: TRBJ1-1
clone size: -
CDR3 length: 12

CDR3 DNA: TGCAGTGCTAGACATCAGGATACGCAGTATTTT
CDR3 protein: CSARHQDTQYF
D gene: -
V gene: TRBV20-1
J gene: TRBJ2-3
clone size: -
CDR3 length: 11

CDR3 DNA: TGTGCCTGGAGTGTATTCGGGCCGGGAGATACGCAGTATTTT
CDR3 protein: CAWSVFGPGDTQYF
D gene: -
V gene: TRBV30
J gene: TRBJ2-3
clone size: -
CDR3 length: 14

CDR3 DNA: TGTGCCAGTATGGGATACGAAAAACTGTTTTTT
CDR3 protein: CASMGYEKLFF
D gene: -
V gene: TRBV6-5
J gene: TRBJ1-4
clone size: -
CDR3 length: 11

CDR3 DNA: TGTGCCAGCAACCTCGGGACACGATTCTACGAGCAGTACTTC
CDR3 protein: CASNLGTRFYEQYF
D gene: -
V gene: TRBV3-1/TRBV3-2
J gene: TRBJ2-7
clone size: -
CDR3 length: 14

CDR3 DNA: TGCGCCAGCAGCCCCGGGACAGACTACTATGGCTACACCTTC
CDR3 protein: CASSPGTDYYGYTF
D gene: TRBD1
V gene: TRBV5-1
J gene: TRBJ1-2
clone size: -
CDR3 length: 14

CDR3 DNA: TGTGCCAGCAGCTTGGGAGGGGCTGTGAGGGAAGGCTACACCTTC
CDR3 protein: CASSLGGAVREGYTF
D gene: -
V gene: TRBV5-4
J gene: TRBJ1-2
clone size: -
CDR3 length: 15

CDR3 DNA: TGTGCCAGTAGTGGCCGGGACAGAAAAAGAGATGCTTTCTTT
CDR3 protein: CASSGRDRKRDAFF
D gene: TRBD1
V gene: TRBV19
J gene: TRBJ1-1
clone size: -
CDR3 length: 14

CDR3 DNA: TGTGCCAGTAGTAGGGCGGAGAGCGCGGGAGGAGATACGCAGTATTTT
CDR3 protein: CASSRAESAGGDTQYF
D gene: TRBD2
V gene: TRBV19
J gene: TRBJ2-3
clone size: -
CDR3 length: 16

CDR3 DNA: TGTGCCAGCAGCCCCCGACTGGACACCGGGGAGCTGTTTTTT
CDR3 protein: CASSPRLDTGELFF
D gene: -
V gene: TRBV7-3
J gene: TRBJ2-2
clone size: -
CDR3 length: 14

CDR3 DNA: TGTGCCAGCAGCCAGGAGGGGGCGCGAGGCTACACCTTC
CDR3 protein: CASSQEGARGYTF
D gene: TRBD1
V gene: TRBV7-8
J gene: TRBJ1-2
clone size: once
CDR3 length: 13

CDR3 DNA: TGTGCCAGTAAAATCGCGTACGGCTCCTACAATGAGCAGTTCTTC
CDR3 protein: CASKIAYGSYNEQFF
D gene: -
V gene: TRBV19
J gene: TRBJ2-1
clone size: few
CDR3 length: 15

CDR3 DNA: TGTGCCAGCGAGCTTGAGGCCCCTGGCACCGGGGAGCTGTTTTTT
CDR3 protein: CASELEAPGTGELFF
D gene: -
V gene: TRBV6-6
J gene: TRBJ2-2
clone size: -
CDR3 length: 15

CDR3 DNA: TGTGCCAGTAGTCCTCAGGGGGCTGCTAATGAAAAACTGTTTTTT
CDR3 protein: CASSPQGAANEKLFF
D gene: TRBD1
V gene: TRBV19
J gene: TRBJ1-4
clone size: -
CDR3 length: 15

CDR3 DNA: TGCAGCGTTGAATCGGGACAGGGGATCGGCTACACCTTC
CDR3 protein: CSVESGQGIGYTF
D gene: TRBD1
V gene: TRBV29-1
J gene: TRBJ1-2
clone size: -
CDR3 length: 13

CDR3 DNA: TGTGCCAGTAGTATTTCTGCCGGGCACTATGGCTACACCTTC
CDR3 protein: CASSISAGHYGYTF
D gene: -
V gene: TRBV19
J gene: TRBJ1-2
clone size: -
CDR3 length: 14

CDR3 DNA: TGTGCCAGCAGCCAAGCCCCCCGCGAGCAGTACTTC
CDR3 protein: CASSQAPREQYF
D gene: -
V gene: TRBV3-1/TRBV3-2
J gene: TRBJ2-7
clone size: -
CDR3 length: 12

CDR3 DNA: TGTGCCAGCAGCACCGACTGGAGGACCACTGAAGCTTTCTTT
CDR3 protein: CASSTDWRTTEAFF
D gene: -
V gene: TRBV7-2
J gene: TRBJ1-1
clone size: -
CDR3 length: 14

CDR3 DNA: TGTGCCACCAGACAGGGTTCGGCCCCCTACGAGCAGTACTTC
CDR3 protein: CATRQGSAPYEQYF
D gene: TRBD1
V gene: TRBV2
J gene: TRBJ2-7
clone size: -
CDR3 length: 14

CDR3 DNA: TGTGCCAGCAGCTTGGCCTCGGGGCATGGCTACACCTTC
CDR3 protein: CASSLASGHGYTF
D gene: -
V gene: TRBV5-5
J gene: TRBJ1-2
clone size: -
CDR3 length: 13